One TCR beta chain is described in this entry. The clone's antigen remains unknown. Base-call qualities are not available, and no considerably larger clone is one nucleotide away. These data are taken from a study of cytomegalovirus exposure and HLA in healthy donors (dated by TCRdb to 2015 to 2018). For context, the study as a whole: In an earlier analysis of under 750 of the donors, about 260 Gb of sequence data and just under 120 million unique TCR beta sequences from 180 million or so T cells were reported. Both class I and class II loci were covered by HLA typing, at four-digit resolution. About 330 gigabases of sequencing data and approximately 92 million unique TCR sequences made up an early release that covered over 550 HLA-typed donors. In a later genetic analysis, genome-wide SNP genotypes for about 55% of the roughly 670 donors were used, and that subset was treated as a discovery cohort. A few DR-DQ haplotypes were handled as single units for association and clustering because linkage in the cohort was strong. Across approximately 400 genotyped donors of the cohort, an average of approximately 240,000 unique TCR beta nucleotide sequences per donor were sequenced, and 15% to 20% of those sequences were non-productive. The later analysis used no new phenotypic data to find candidate immune exposures, relying instead on TCR beta sequences and their occurrence across donors. Typing coverage differed by locus: A, B, C, DRB1 and DQB1 were typed in about 620-630 donors, DQA1 in 500 to 550, DPA1 in around 580, and DPB1 in 472. The T cell repertoires of 666 subjects were profiled by immunosequencing and related to cytomegalovirus serostatus. The genetic ancestry cluster associated with self-reported Caucasian donors included roughly four fifths of the 398 genotyped donors. To study patterns of TCR occurrence, a later analysis re-analyzed previously published TCR beta repertoires from 600 to 750 donors and added high-resolution HLA genotyping. All discovery cohort repertoires had been generated on a single sequencing platform. Alongside the repertoire data, information on donor age, sex, ethnicity and CMV serostatus was compiled. The study aimed to test whether cataloging public T cell receptors could reveal signatures of past pathogen exposure. In addition to the first cohort of approximately 670 subjects, a separate validation cohort of 120 different subjects was used. High-throughput TCR immunosequencing, statistical association of individual TCRs with disease status, and machine learning were combined to predict cytomegalovirus infection status. An earlier analysis of 500 to 650 of the donors applied high-throughput TCR beta sequencing to assess whether each TCR beta V gene segment acted as functional or pseudogenic.

Taken from the germline V gene (reference sequence), the CDR1 and CDR2 loops are WNHNN and SYGVQD. The CDR3 measures 15 amino acids from cysteine to phenylalanine. Only CDR3 DNA remains: 45 bases, in frame from the first base. Here V drops 6 bases and J drops 1 base, and the junction holds 7 bases not matched to any gene. The cohort was made up of hundreds of healthy bone marrow donors. At the time of sampling, every cohort member was nominally healthy, though immune exposures that went unrecorded were likely present. The donor tested CMV seronegative, placing the donor among the 300 to 450 seronegative members of the cohort. Every donor gave a peripheral blood sample, and the peripheral blood mononuclear cells from that sample were used for TCR beta sequencing. The Qiagen DNeasy Blood Extraction Kit was used to extract genomic DNA from the blood cell samples. Study-wide findings and limitations: A further reported finding was that TCR beta sequences accurately predicted the HLA-A and HLA-B alleles for most subjects in the first cohort. Some IMGT-functional V segments, including TRBV6-2 and TRBV6-3, could not be distinguished by the 87-base-pair reads and were therefore excluded. In this cohort, only TCR beta chains were sequenced, and detectable features were limited by the absence of alpha or paired-chain data. Assigning TCR associations to individual alleles was difficult when HLA alleles, especially DR and DQ, strongly co-occurred. Several of the top co-occurrence clusters appeared to be linked to parvovirus B19, influenza, CMV and Epstein-Barr virus, according to a later analysis. A later genetic analysis reported fewer N-insertions in productive TCRs among donors in an Asian-associated ancestry cluster than the roughly 700-donor mean. A cluster of highly shared sequence variants was judged likely to be a technical artifact of the sequencing pipeline. Across donors, most TCR sequences were observed very rarely, whereas some public TCRs were present in many individuals. Presence/absence analyses assumed roughly uniform sequencing depth across donors, an assumption that may not hold. In both the original and validation cohorts, the classifier was reported to diagnose cytomegalovirus status with high specificity and sensitivity. At a false discovery rate of 0.05, a later analysis linked 15,000 to 20,000 TCR beta sequences to specific HLA alleles. The only immune exposure information available for the cohort was CMV serostatus. It was suggested by the authors that the approach could potentially be generalized to other disease states and immunological phenotypes. Linkage disequilibrium might explain the correlated functional status among segregating V segments, but an unknown experimental factor could not be ruled out. In a later analysis, HLA-associated TCR beta chains were found to be more clonally expanded and to have lower generation probabilities than equally common non-associated chains. In vitro tests confirmed that a few of the cytomegalovirus-associated TCR beta chains recognize cytomegalovirus antigens. A total of roughly 160 TCR beta chains were listed by the study as associated with cytomegalovirus. In a later analysis, most CMV-associated TCR beta chains were found to appear HLA-restricted, with HLA associations seemingly driven largely by CMV exposure. Because some donors lacked HLA typing at each locus, the association tests relied only on the typed subset. Because counts were too low, around 18 rarely observed V segments, including chromosome 9 orphons, were left out of the earlier analysis of some 640 of the donors. According to a later analysis, TCR association rates differed among HLA loci, with DRB1 alleles showing the most associated TCRs and HLA-C alleles showing the fewest. Broadly in line with IMGT annotations, most TCR beta V segments showed up in productive rearrangements about 90% or about 30% of the time in an earlier analysis of 587 of the donors. A later genetic analysis associated a missense DCLRE1C variant with V-gene and J-gene trimming of TCR beta chains, and an independent cohort replicated the association.

Library prep was done by the immunoSEQ multiplex PCR assay. A mixture of 60 forward primers for TCR Vbeta segments and 13 reverse primers for TCR Jbeta segments was used in the multiplex PCR. The CDR3 region of rearranged TCR beta genes was amplified from genomic DNA by a multiplex PCR assay. The Illumina HiSeq System was used to sequence the amplified TCR beta libraries as 87-base-pair reads. In the authors' own workflow: A later analysis counted tens of millions of unique TCR beta chains across the 550 to 800 repertoires, and about 10 million of these chains were shared by at least two donors. A nearest-neighbor algorithm error-corrected the raw reads and collapsed the reads into unique sequences, merging closely related sequences to remove PCR and sequencing errors. V, D and J gene segments were assigned by aligning CDR3 sequences to IMGT reference sequences. For a sequence to be retained, at least a six-nucleotide match to both a V gene segment and a J gene segment was required. Rearrangements were called productive when the CDR3 lacked stop codons and stayed in frame with V and J; all others were non-productive. CDR3 was defined according to IMGT convention as the region running from the second conserved V-encoded cysteine to the conserved J-encoded phenylalanine. Sequences without an unambiguous match to a single V gene segment were excluded from the earlier analysis of a few hundred of the donors. An earlier analysis of a few hundred of the donors called V segments functional above 56.7% productive rearrangements and segregating when the between-donor standard deviation exceeded 5%. A statistical classification framework was built to diagnose cytomegalovirus status from the catalog of TCR beta chain sequences. V and J gene assignment, in a later analysis, came from comparing TCR nucleotide sequences with IMGT/GENE-DB human TR gene sequences. Using the TCRdist pipeline, a later analysis assigned CDR3 sequences along with most-parsimonious VDJ recombination scenarios. In a later analysis, every TCR beta chain was defined by the combination of its CDR3 amino acid sequence and its V-gene family, and reads without a unique V-gene family were dropped. In a later analysis, fewer than 600 highly shared, low-generation-probability nucleotide sequences were removed to address suspected cross-contamination and a sequencing artifact. A later analysis calculated a clonal expansion index for each public chain from normalized within-repertoire ranks of inferred template counts. In a later analysis, generation probabilities were computed with a VDJ recombination model fitted to out-of-frame rearrangements, and the resulting probabilities were checked against IGoR. In a later analysis, TCR-TCR, TCR-HLA and TCR-CMV co-occurrence was scored with hypergeometric tests, and a repertoire-size bias correction was applied to TCR pairs. In a later analysis, false discovery rates were estimated by permuting HLA or CMV assignments 20 times. In a later analysis, co-occurring TCRs were grouped using DBSCAN, with TCRdist sequence similarity added in when clustering inside HLA-allele-positive subsets. Co-occurrence clustering excluded repertoires with fewer than 30,000 or more than 120,000 public chains, plus five with anomalous nucleotide sharing. The table comes from immuneACCESS by way of TCRdb, which keeps in-frame sequences with V and J called. Part of the clones is missing from these tables; in studies checked, under half for an unresolved V gene and the rest for unknown reasons. The V and J calls and the clone size are those of that table, but D and trimming were determined from the DNA. The sample contains about 200,000 clones, roughly 70% of them found a single time. The ten largest clones add up to approximately 1.8% of the sample.

The sequence was obtained from a woman in her twenties or thirties in good health and CMV-seronegative. Sequenced sample: PBMCs. Rearrangement joined TRBV10-1 to TRBJ1-1; TRBD1 agrees with 8 junctional bases. The DNA sequence follows: TGCGCCAGCAGCCCGGGGACAGGAGAGAACACTGAAGCTTTCTTT. The resulting protein is CASSPGTGENTEAFF.